The 24 T cell receptor beta chains below come from one sample, sequenced in a study of T cell repertoires in cytomegalovirus infection. TCRdb reprocessed the reads via MiXCR and lists one record per CDR3 protein. The table records about 150,000 distinct CDR3 sequences, over 30% of them present only once. These receptors have no known antigen. The sample consisted of CD8+ T cells from cultured PBMCs, taken from culture after CMV antigen stimulation. The source is a human donor in good health (CMV status not recorded). Some clones in this sample may be carry-over from other donors' samples.

This clonotype turned up a few times. The chain links TRBV6-5 to TRBJ2-1; D perhaps matches TRBD2 (6 bases). The CDR3 has 15 residues. Germline CDR1 and CDR2: MNHEY and SVGAGI. Trimming cost V 1 base and J 3 bases, with 10 bases left between them. The CDR3 nucleotides read TGTGCCAGCAGTTACTGGAGCGGGTACTACAATGAGCAGTTCTTC. Residues: CASSYWSGYYNEQFF.

This clonotype was found a few times. The gene calls are TRBV9 and TRBJ1-6; D is uncertain. V lost 3 bases, J lost 8 bases, and 12 bases lay in between. The length of the CDR3 is 14 residues. In germline, CDR1 is SGDLS, CDR2 YYNGEE. CDR3 sequence reads: CASSAEGGHSPLHF. DNA for the CDR3: TGTGCCAGCAGCGCCGAGGGAGGACATTCACCCCTCCACTTT. Together with reference TRBV9 and TRBJ1-6, the CDR3 gives the full variable domain: DSGVTQTPKHLITATGQRVTLRCSPRSGDLSVYWYQQSLDQGLQFLIQYYNGEERAKGNILERFSAQQFPDLHSELNLSSLELGDSALYFCASSAEGGHSPLHFGNGTRLTVT.

The V and J genes are TRBV2 and TRBJ2-1; TRBD1 agrees at 9 bases. V trimming: 9 bases; J trimming: 1 base; junction bases outside the gene matches: 4. CDR1 is SNHLY and CDR2 is FYNNEI in the germline V gene. The CDR3 runs to 14 residues. The CDR3 here is CASTGGVSYNEQFF. The CDR3 DNA follows: TGTGCCAGTACAGGGGGCGTATCCTACAATGAGCAGTTCTTC.

This chain uses TRBV28 with TRBJ2-4; D is perhaps TRBD1 (6 bases). CDR3 length: 16 amino acids. V was cut by 4 bases and J by 7 bases, with 20 bases left in between. The V gene's germline CDR1 is MDHEN and CDR2 SYDVKM. DNA of the CDR3: TGTGCCAGCAGTTACAACTCGGCCAGGGGACCGAACATTCAGTACTTC. The encoded protein is CASSYNSARGPNIQYF.

Regarding this clonotype: This may come from a read error, since a much larger clone is one base off. The CDR3 loop reads CASITLLPVGMNTEAFF. Written as DNA, the CDR3 is TGTGCCAGCATAACTCTTCTACCTGTGGGCATGAACACTGAAGCTTTCTTT. The V call is TRBV28, the J call TRBJ1-1; D call uncertain. Between the trimmed V and J ends, which lost 7 bases and 0 bases, there was a span of 21 bases. CDR1 is MDHEN, CDR2 SYDVKM, per germline. The CDR3 consists of 17 residues.

This clonotype was seen a handful of times. The rearrangement links TRBV12-3 or TRBV12-4 to TRBJ2-1; 14 positions match TRBD2. The ends lost 6 bases at V and 3 bases at J; junction bases unmatched: 4. The CDR3 is 16 amino acids. The CDR3 DNA reads TGTGCCAGCAGAGGAGGGACTAGCGGGGGCTACAATGAGCAGTTCTTC. This translates into CASRGGTSGGYNEQFF.

This clonotype occurred a few times. This chain joins TRBV19 and TRBJ1-4, with D tentatively TRBD1 (5 bases). CDR1 is LNHDA, CDR2 SQIVND, per germline (reference sequence). This CDR3 region has 15 residues. V was clipped by 4 bases and J by 6 bases, with 15 bases between them. The CDR3 nucleotides read TGTGCCAGTAGTACCCCCTGGGGGAAGGATGAAAAACTGTTTTTT. Its protein is CASSTPWGKDEKLFF.

The chain combines TRBV19 with TRBJ1-1, with TRBD1 matching over 8 bases. The CDR3 sequence is 15 residues long. The V gene's germline CDR1 is LNHDA and CDR2 SQIVND (reference sequence). J lost 1 base, V lost 3 bases, and 4 bases had no gene match. The CDR3 bases are TGTGCCAGTAGTATTTCGACAGGGGCGAACACTGAAGCTTTCTTT. Translation gives CASSISTGANTEAFF.

The rearrangement joins TRBV20-1 to TRBJ1-2; 7 bases fit TRBD1. J lost 8 bases, V lost 1 base, and 7 bases had no gene match. CDR1 and CDR2 from the germline V gene are DFQATT and SNEGSKA (reference sequence). This CDR3 contains 13 residues. This CDR3 reads CSARGPGQLGYTF. The CDR3 DNA is TGCAGTGCTAGAGGTCCGGGACAGCTGGGCTACACCTTC.

This chain links TRBV6-6 with TRBJ2-5; the D is unclear. CDR3 length equals 11 residues. V lost 8 bases to trimming and J lost 5 bases, with 9 bases between them. Germline-derived CDR1 and CDR2 are MNHNY and SVGAGI (reference sequence). CDR3 amino acids: CASGTGETQYF. The CDR3 bases are TGTGCCAGCGGCACCGGGGAGACCCAGTACTTC.

This clonotype was seen only once. This sequence joins TRBV28 and TRBJ1-1; TRBD1 might be the D (5 bases). CDR3 size: 14 residues. The ends were cut back, 3 bases at V and 3 bases at J, with 11 bases in the middle. Germline values: CDR1 MDHEN, CDR2 SYDVKM. The CDR3 coding sequence is TGTGCCAGCAGTTTTTCCAGGGCGTACACTGAAGCTTTCTTT. This encodes CASSFSRAYTEAFF.

The rearrangement uses TRBV12-3 or TRBV12-4 and TRBJ2-3; D gene uncertain. V was clipped by 7 bases and J by 3 bases, with 8 bases between them. The length of the CDR3 is 12 residues. The DNA of the CDR3 is TGTGCCAGCACCGTGGGTACAGATACGCAGTATTTT. It translates to CASTVGTDTQYF.

The chain employs TRBV20-1 and TRBJ2-1, with TRBD2 as a possible D gene (6 bases). Per the germline V gene, CDR1 is DFQATT and CDR2 is SNEGSKA (reference sequence). V lost 0 bases, J lost 8 bases, and 11 bases lay in between. The CDR3 sequence is 13 residues long. Here the CDR3 DNA reads TGCAGTGCTAGAGAGGGACTTCGGCATGAGCAGTTCTTC. This gives the protein CSAREGLRHEQFF.

This clonotype has just a few counts. The chain links TRBV6-1 to TRBJ2-5, with 9 positions matching TRBD1. The V gene's germline CDR1 is MNHNS and CDR2 SASEGT. The ends lost 4 bases at V and 4 bases at J; junction bases unmatched: 13. This CDR3 has 17 residues. CDR3: CASSALQDRGWGETQYF. In nucleotides, the CDR3 is TGTGCCAGCAGTGCGCTACAGGACAGGGGATGGGGAGAGACCCAGTACTTC.

The gene calls are TRBV12-3 or TRBV12-4 and TRBJ2-5; a weak D match, TRBD2 (5 bases). Trimming left V 3 bases short and J 1 base short, with 6 bases between. This CDR3 has 13 residues. CDR3 loop: CASSLLAQETQYF. For the CDR3, the DNA is TGTGCCAGCAGTTTGCTAGCCCAAGAGACCCAGTACTTC.

The chain uses TRBV28 and TRBJ2-1; D might be TRBD1 (6 bases). Germline V CDR1 and CDR2: MDHEN, SYDVKM. The CDR3 contains 12 residues. V was shortened by 6 bases and J by 7 bases, with 10 bases between the two germline ends. The CDR3 protein is CASRTTGNEQFF. DNA for the CDR3: TGTGCCAGCAGGACCACAGGGAATGAGCAGTTCTTC.

The V and J genes are TRBV2 and TRBJ1-5; D is perhaps TRBD1 (6 bases). The V end lost 4 bases, the J end lost 6 bases, and 13 bases lay between the germline ends. The CDR3 is 14 residues long. Germline-derived CDR1 and CDR2 are SNHLY and FYNNEI. Here the CDR3 DNA reads TGTGCCAGCAGTGGAGGGGGGATCGGTCAGCCCCAGCATTTT. It translates to CASSGGGIGQPQHF.

The chain recombines TRBV6-1 with TRBJ2-7, with 7 bases fitting TRBD1. The germline V gene has CDR1 MNHNS and CDR2 SASEGT. The CDR3 is made up of 17 amino acids. V lost 1 base and J lost 3; bases outside the gene matches: 12. As DNA, the CDR3 is TGTGCCAGCAGTGAAGGAACCACAGGGGCCTTTAACTACGAGCAGTACTTC. Amino acid sequence: CASSEGTTGAFNYEQYF.

This rearrangement joins TRBV6-6 to TRBJ2-1; TRBD2 agrees at 10 bases. Germline loops: CDR1 MNHNY, CDR2 SVGAGI (reference sequence). V lost 6 bases, J lost 2 bases, and 7 bases stayed unmatched. The CDR3 extends over 16 amino acids. For the CDR3, the DNA is TGTGCCAGCAGCCCCAGGACTAGCGGCACCTACAATGAGCAGTTCTTC. This encodes CASSPRTSGTYNEQFF.

This clonotype was picked up a small number of times. The chain couples TRBV6-5 to TRBJ2-7, with 7 bases identical to TRBD1. CDR1 is MNHEY and CDR2 is SVGAGI in the germline V gene. V lost 2 bases and J lost 2; bases outside the gene matches: 6. The CDR3 extends over 15 amino acids. The CDR3 nucleotides are TGTGCCAGCAGTTACACGGGACAGCTAACCTACGAGCAGTACTTC. Its protein product is CASSYTGQLTYEQYF.

This clonotype was counted many times. The rearrangement joins TRBV4-2 to TRBJ1-2, with D hard to call. Germline V CDR1 and CDR2: LGHNA, YNFKEQ. The V and J ends lost 0 bases and 7 bases respectively, with 18 bases between them. This CDR3 is built from 16 residues. CDR3 residues: CASSQDITATVGGYTF. In DNA, the CDR3 is TGTGCCAGCAGCCAAGATATAACAGCGACCGTTGGTGGCTACACCTTC.

The CDR3 DNA reads as TGTGCCAGCAGCTTAGGATACGGAAAGAACACTGAAGCTTTCTTT. It is translated as CASSLGYGKNTEAFF. The chain carries TRBV7-2 and TRBJ1-1, with D uncertain. In germline, CDR1 is SGHTA, CDR2 FQGNSA. V was clipped by 1 base and J by 1 base, with 10 bases between them. This CDR3 is 15 amino acids long.

This clonotype was seen ten or more times. The CDR3 region has the DNA TGTGCCAGCAGCGAGCCAGGCCTCTTGAACACTGAAGCTTTCTTT. This translates into CASSEPGLLNTEAFF. The rearrangement joins TRBV7-9 to TRBJ1-1; D not resolved. Germline V gene lookup returns CDR1 SEHNR and CDR2 FQNEAQ (reference sequence). CDR3 length: 15 residues. V was cut by 5 bases and J by 0 bases, with 13 bases left in between. The complete variable domain, with remaining parts taken from reference TRBV7-9 and TRBJ1-1, reads DTGVSQNPRHKITKRGQNVTFRCDPISEHNRLYWYRQTLGQGPEFLTYFQNEAQLEKSRLLSDRFSAERPKGSFSTLEIQRTEQGDSAMYLCASSEPGLLNTEAFFGQGTRLTVV.

There are a few counts of this clonotype. The V and J genes are TRBV7-9 and TRBJ2-7; no clear D. The CDR3 is 14 residues long. Deletions cut 0 bases from V and 5 bases from J, with 11 bases between. Germline V gene lookup returns CDR1 SEHNR and CDR2 FQNEAQ (reference sequence). The CDR3 loop reads CASSLAGKTHEQYF. DNA of the CDR3: TGTGCCAGCAGCTTAGCCGGCAAGACCCACGAGCAGTACTTC.